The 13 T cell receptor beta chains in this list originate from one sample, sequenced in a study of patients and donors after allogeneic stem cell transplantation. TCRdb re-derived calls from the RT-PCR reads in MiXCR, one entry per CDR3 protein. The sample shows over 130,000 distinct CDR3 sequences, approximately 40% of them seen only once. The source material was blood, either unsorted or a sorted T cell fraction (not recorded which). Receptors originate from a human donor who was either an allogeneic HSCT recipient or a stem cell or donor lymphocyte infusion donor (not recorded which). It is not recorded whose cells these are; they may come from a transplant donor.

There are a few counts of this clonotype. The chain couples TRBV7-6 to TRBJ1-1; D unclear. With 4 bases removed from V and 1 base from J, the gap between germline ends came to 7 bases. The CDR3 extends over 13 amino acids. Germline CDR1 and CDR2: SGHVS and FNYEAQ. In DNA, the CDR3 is TGTGCCAGCAGCTCCCGCAGGAACACTGAAGCTTTCTTT. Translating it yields CASSSRRNTEAFF.

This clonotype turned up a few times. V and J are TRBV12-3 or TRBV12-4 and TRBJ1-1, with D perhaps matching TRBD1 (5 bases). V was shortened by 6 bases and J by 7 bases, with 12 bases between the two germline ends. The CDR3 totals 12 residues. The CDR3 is CASSLQRGEAFF. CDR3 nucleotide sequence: TGTGCCAGCAGCCTCCAAAGGGGTGAAGCTTTCTTT.

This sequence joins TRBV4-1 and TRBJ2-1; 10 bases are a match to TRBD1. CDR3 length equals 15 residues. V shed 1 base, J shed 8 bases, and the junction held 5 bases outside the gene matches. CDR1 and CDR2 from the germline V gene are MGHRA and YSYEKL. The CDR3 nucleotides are TGCGCCAGCAGCCAAGTTGGGACAGGGGTGGATGAGCAGTTCTTC. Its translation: CASSQVGTGVDEQFF.

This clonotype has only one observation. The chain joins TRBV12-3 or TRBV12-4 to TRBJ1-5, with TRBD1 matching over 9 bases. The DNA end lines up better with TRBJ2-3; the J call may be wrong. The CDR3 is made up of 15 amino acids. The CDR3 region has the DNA TGTGCCAGCAGTGGTCGGGGGACAGGGTCTCAGCCCCAGTATTTT. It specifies CASSGRGTGSQPQYF.

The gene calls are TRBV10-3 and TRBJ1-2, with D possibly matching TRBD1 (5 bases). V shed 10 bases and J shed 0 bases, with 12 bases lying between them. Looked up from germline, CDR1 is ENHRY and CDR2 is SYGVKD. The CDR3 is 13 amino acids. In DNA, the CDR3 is TGTGCCACCCGGGCACAGGCTAACTATGGCTACACCTTC. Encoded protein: CATRAQANYGYTF.

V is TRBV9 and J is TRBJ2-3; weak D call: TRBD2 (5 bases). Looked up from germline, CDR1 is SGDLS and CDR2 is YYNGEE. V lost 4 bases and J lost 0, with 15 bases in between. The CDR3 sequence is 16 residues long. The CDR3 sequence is CASSPNRERSTDTQYF. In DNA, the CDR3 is TGTGCCAGCAGCCCGAACCGGGAACGTAGCACAGATACGCAGTATTTT. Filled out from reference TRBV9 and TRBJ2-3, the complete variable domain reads DSGVTQTPKHLITATGQRVTLRCSPRSGDLSVYWYQQSLDQGLQFLIQYYNGEERAKGNILERFSAQQFPDLHSELNLSSLELGDSALYFCASSPNRERSTDTQYFGPGTRLTVL.

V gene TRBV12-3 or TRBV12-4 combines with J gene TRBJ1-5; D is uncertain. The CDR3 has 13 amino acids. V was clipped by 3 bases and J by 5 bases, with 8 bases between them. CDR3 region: CASSLWLDQPQHF. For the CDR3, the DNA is TGTGCCAGCAGTTTGTGGTTGGATCAGCCCCAGCATTTT.

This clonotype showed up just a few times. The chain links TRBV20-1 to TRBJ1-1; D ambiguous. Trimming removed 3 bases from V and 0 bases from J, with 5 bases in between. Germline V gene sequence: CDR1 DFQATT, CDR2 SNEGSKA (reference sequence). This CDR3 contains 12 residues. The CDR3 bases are TGCAGTGCTAGGGAAGTGAACACTGAAGCTTTCTTT. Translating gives CSAREVNTEAFF.

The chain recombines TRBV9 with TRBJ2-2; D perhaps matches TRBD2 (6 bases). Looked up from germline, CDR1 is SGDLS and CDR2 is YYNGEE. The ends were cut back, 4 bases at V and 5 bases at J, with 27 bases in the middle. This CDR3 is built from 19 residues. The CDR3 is CASSPLWVIGTQTTGELFF. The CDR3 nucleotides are TGTGCCAGCAGCCCCCTCTGGGTGATTGGGACTCAGACAACCGGGGAGCTGTTTTTT.

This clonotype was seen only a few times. The chain's CDR3 is CASRIPGQGRAYEQYV. The CDR3 region has the DNA TGTGCCAGCAGGATACCTGGACAGGGAAGAGCCTACGAGCAGTACGTC. The chain recombines TRBV28 with TRBJ2-7; 8 nucleotides align to TRBD1. The length of the CDR3 is 16 residues. Germline loops: CDR1 MDHEN, CDR2 SYDVKM. V was pared by 6 bases and J by 2 bases, with 12 bases of the junction left unmatched.

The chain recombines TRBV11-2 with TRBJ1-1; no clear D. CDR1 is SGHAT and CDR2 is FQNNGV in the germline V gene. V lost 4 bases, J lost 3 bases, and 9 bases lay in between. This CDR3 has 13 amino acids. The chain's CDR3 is CASSSISYTEAFF. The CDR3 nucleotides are TGTGCCAGCAGCTCTATCTCGTACACTGAAGCTTTCTTT.

The CDR3 DNA reads TGTGCCAGCAGCCCCCCGGTTGAAGGAGGTAGCTCCTACGAGCAGTACTTC. Translation gives CASSPPVEGGSSYEQYF. The chain uses TRBV9 and TRBJ2-7; tentatively, D is TRBD2 (5 bases). In germline, CDR1 is SGDLS, CDR2 YYNGEE. This CDR3 has 17 residues. V shed 4 bases and J shed 0 bases, with 20 bases lying between them.

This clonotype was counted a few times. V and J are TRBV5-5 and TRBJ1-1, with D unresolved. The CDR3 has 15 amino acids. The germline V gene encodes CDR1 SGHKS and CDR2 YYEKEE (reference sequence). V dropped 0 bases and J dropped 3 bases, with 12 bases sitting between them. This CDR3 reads CASSLEPVVHTEAFF. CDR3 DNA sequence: TGTGCCAGCAGCTTGGAGCCAGTTGTTCACACTGAAGCTTTCTTT.